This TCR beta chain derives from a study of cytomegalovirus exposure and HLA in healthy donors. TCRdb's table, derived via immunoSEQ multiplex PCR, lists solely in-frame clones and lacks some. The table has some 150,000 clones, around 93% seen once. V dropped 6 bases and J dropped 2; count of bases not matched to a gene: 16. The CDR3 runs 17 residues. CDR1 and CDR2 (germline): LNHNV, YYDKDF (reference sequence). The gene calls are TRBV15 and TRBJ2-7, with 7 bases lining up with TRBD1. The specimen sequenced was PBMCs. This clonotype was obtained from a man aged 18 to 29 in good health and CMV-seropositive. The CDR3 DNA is TGTGCCACCAGTAACAATTTTCCCGGGACAGACACCTACGAGCAGTACTTC. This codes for CATSNNFPGTDTYEQYF. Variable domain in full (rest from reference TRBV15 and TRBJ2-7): DAMVIQNPRYQVTQFGKPVTLSCSQTLNHNVMYWYQQKSSQAPKLLFHYYDKDFNNEADTPDNFQSRRPNTSFCFLDIRSPGLGDTAMYLCATSNNFPGTDTYEQYFGPGTRLTVT.